This section outlines one T cell receptor beta chain sequence together with its context. Original data processing: Using reference gene primer amplification, nucleated cell counts were estimated. The repertoire was sequenced with immunoSEQ multiplex PCR; TCRdb's copy has only in-frame clones and lacks some. For V, J and clone size, that table is used; D and trimming come from the DNA. This sample has around 200,000 clones, with approximately 90% found just once. These data are taken from a study of blood T cell repertoires in COVID-19. This CDR3 has 15 amino acids. The V and J ends lost 6 bases and 4 bases, in that order; junction bases with no gene match: 10. Germline lookup yields CDR1 LGHDT and CDR2 YNNKEL (reference sequence).

The rearrangement joins TRBV3-1 (or the pseudogene TRBV3-2) to TRBJ1-2; 8 positions agree with TRBD1. This sequence originates from a man aged 30-40 years with acute or convalescent COVID-19. The sequenced sample consisted of peripheral blood. The DNA for the CDR3 is TGTGCCAGCAGTCTGCAGGCCGGGACAGGCTATGGCTACACCTTC. Translating gives CASSLQAGTGYGYTF.